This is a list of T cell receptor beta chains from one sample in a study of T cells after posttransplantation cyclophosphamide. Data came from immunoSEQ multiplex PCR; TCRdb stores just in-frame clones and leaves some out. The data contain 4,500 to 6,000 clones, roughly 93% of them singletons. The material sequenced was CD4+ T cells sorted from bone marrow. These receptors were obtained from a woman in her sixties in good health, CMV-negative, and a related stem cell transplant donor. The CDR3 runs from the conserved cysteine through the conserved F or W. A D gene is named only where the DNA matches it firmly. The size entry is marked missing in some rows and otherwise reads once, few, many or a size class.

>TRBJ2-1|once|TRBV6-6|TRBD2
TGTGCCAGCAGTTACGCTAGCGGGAGAGGCAATGAGCAGTTCTTC
CASSYASGRGNEQFF
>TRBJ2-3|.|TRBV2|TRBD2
TGTGCCAGCGGGCTAGCGGGCACAGATACGCAGTATTTT
CASGLAGTDTQYF
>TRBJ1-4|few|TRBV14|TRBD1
TGTGCCAGCAGCCGAGCTCGTGGGACAGGTTATGAAAAACTGTTTTTT
CASSRARGTGYEKLFF
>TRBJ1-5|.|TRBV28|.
TGTGCCAGCGGAACGACTGGGTCTCAGCCCCAGCATTTT
CASGTTGSQPQHF
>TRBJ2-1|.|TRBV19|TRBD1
TGTGCCAGTAGTACCACCATACAGGGGTTTGGGTACAATGAGCAGTTCTTC
CASSTTIQGFGYNEQFF
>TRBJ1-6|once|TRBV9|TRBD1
TGTGCCAGCAGCCCCCGACAGGGGGCTCGGAATTCACCCCTCCACTTT
CASSPRQGARNSPLHF
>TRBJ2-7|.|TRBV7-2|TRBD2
TGTGCCAGCACCCGCGCGGCGGGAGGGGGCTACGAGCAGTACTTC
CASTRAAGGGYEQYF
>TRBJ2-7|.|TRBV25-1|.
TGTGCCAGCAGTCCCCAGGGGGGAATCCTCTACGAGCAGTACTTC
CASSPQGGILYEQYF
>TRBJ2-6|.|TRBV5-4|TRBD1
TGTGCCAGCAGCCCAGGGGGCGCGGCTGGGGCCAACGTCCTGACTTTC
CASSPGGAAGANVLTF
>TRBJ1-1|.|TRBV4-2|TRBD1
TGTGCCAGCAGCCAAGATAGGGACAGGTTTGAAGCTTTCTTT
CASSQDRDRFEAFF
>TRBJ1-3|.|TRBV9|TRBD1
TGTGCCAGCAGCGTAGGACAGGGTGGAAACACCATATATTTT
CASSVGQGGNTIYF
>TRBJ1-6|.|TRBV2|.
TGTGCCAGCAGCGAGGACAGTCCGACCTATAATTCCCCCCTCCACTTT
CASSEDSPTYNSPLHF
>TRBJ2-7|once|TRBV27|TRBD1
TGTGCCAGCAGTTTAGGGACAGGGGTAACCTACGAGCAGTACTTC
CASSLGTGVTYEQYF
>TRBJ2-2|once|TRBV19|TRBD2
TGTGCCAGTAATAAGGCATCTGCGGGAGGCGGGGAGCTGTTTTTT
CASNKASAGGGELFF
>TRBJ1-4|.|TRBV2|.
TGTGCCAGCAGTCGGGACACTCAGAAGGCTAATGAAAAACTGTTTTTT
CASSRDTQKANEKLFF
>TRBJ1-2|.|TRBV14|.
TGTGCCAGCAGCCAAGGGAGGGGAGACTATGGCTACACCTTC
CASSQGRGDYGYTF
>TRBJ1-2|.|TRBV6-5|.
TGTGCCACCAAAGCCACTAACTATGGCTACACCTTC
CATKATNYGYTF
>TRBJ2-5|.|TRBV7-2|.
TGTGCCAGCAGCTCACGCCAGGGAGGGACCCAGTACTTC
CASSSRQGGTQYF
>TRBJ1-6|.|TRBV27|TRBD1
TGTGCCAGCAGAGGACAGGGTTATAATTCACCCCTCCACTTT
CASRGQGYNSPLHF
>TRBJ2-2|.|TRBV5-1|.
TGCGCCAGCAGCTTGGAGAGGGTTCCCGGGGAGCTGTTTTTT
CASSLERVPGELFF
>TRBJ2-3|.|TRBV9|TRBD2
TGTGCCAGCAGCGGATCGGGACTAGGCACAGATACGCAGTATTTT
CASSGSGLGTDTQYF
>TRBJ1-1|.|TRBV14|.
TGTGCCAGCAGCCCGCGGACAGCAGCTGAAGCTTTCTTT
CASSPRTAAEAFF
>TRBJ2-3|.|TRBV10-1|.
TGCGCCAGCAGTGTCAGGGGAGATACGCAGTATTTT
CASSVRGDTQYF
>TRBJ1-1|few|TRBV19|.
TGTGCCAGTAGTATAGAGGGAGGGACTGAAGCTTTCTTT
CASSIEGGTEAFF
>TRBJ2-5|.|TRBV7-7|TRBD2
TGTGCTAGCAGCCTGGGGGGGACCGAGACCCAGTACTTC
CASSLGGTETQYF
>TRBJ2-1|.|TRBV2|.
TGTGCCAGCAGTGAAGATATGGGGACTCTGATAAACAATGAGCAGTTCTTC
CASSEDMGTLINNEQFF
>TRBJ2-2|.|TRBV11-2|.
TGTGCCAGCAGCTGGGTTAGCGGATCTAGGGGGGAGCTGTTTTTT
CASSWVSGSRGELFF
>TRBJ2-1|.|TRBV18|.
TGTGCCAGCTCACCCTCCGGGAGTACTGTAGGCAATGAGCAGTTCTTC
CASSPSGSTVGNEQFF
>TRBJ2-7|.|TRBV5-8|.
TGTGCCAGTCACACTTGGACTAAGGGTAAGGAGTACGAGCAGTACTTC
CASHTWTKGKEYEQYF
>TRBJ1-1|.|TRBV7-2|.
TGTGCCAGCAGCCCCTACGTTGGGCCCTTGAACACTGAAGCTTTCTTT
CASSPYVGPLNTEAFF
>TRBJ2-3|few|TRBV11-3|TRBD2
TGTGCCAGCAGCTCGCGGGGGGGACTCACAGATACGCAGTATTTT
CASSSRGGLTDTQYF
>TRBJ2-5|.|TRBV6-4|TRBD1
TGTGCCAACCCCGGGACAGGAGGTACCCAAGAGACCCAGTACTTC
CANPGTGGTQETQYF
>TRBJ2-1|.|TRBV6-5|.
TGTGCCAGCAGCCCTACTAGCTTCTCCTACAATGAGCAGTTCTTC
CASSPTSFSYNEQFF
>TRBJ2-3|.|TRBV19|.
TGTGCCAGTAGCACCGGGACTCTTAGCACAGATACGCAGTATTTT
CASSTGTLSTDTQYF
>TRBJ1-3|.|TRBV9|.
TGTGCCCCTAAGTCGTGGCCGAGGAACCTAACTGGAAACACCATATATTTT
CAPKSWPRNLTGNTIYF
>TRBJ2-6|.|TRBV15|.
TGTGCCACCAGCCCCCGGGGAGGTACTGGGGCCAACGTCCTGACTTTC
CATSPRGGTGANVLTF
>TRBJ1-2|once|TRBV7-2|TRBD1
TGTGCCAGCAGCTTAAGACAGGGAAATGGCTACACCTTC
CASSLRQGNGYTF
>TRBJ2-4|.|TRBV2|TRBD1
TGTGCCAGCAGCCTACGGGACAGGGTAGGAGTAATGGCCAAAAACATTCAGTACTTC
CASSLRDRVGVMAKNIQYF
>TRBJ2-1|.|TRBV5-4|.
TGTGCCAGCAGCTTGGAGTCGGGCAATGAGCAGTTCTTC
CASSLESGNEQFF
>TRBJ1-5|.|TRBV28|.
TGTGCCAGCAGTTGGCCACTGGGAGGAAGGGCTCAGCCCCAGCATTTT
CASSWPLGGRAQPQHF